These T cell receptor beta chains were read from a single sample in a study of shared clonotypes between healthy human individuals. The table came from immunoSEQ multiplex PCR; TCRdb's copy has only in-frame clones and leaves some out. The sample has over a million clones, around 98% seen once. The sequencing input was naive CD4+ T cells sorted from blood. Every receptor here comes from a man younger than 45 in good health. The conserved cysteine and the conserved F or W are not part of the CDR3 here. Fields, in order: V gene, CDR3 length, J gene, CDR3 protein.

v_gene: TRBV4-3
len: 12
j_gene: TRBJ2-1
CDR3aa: ASSQEDNNNEQF

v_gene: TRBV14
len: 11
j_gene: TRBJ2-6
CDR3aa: ASRATGANVLT

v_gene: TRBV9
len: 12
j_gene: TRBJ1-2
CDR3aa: ASTRTGTNYGYT

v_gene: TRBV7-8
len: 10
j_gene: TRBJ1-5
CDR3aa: ASSLVSGAQH

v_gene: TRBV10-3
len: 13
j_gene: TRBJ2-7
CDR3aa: AIRGPGLVSDEQY

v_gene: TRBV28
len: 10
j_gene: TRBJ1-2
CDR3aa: ASSPLQGGYT

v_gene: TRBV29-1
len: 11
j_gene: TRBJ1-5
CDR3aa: SVEIGVDQPQH

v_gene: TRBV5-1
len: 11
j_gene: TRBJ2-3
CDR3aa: ASSRQGTDTQY

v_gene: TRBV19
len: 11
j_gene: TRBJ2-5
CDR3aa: ASRSGPEETQY

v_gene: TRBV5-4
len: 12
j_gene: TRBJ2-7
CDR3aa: ASSPGQSNYEQY

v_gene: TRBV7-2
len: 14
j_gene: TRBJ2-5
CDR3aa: ASSLTTWVIQETQY